This entry lists 24 T cell receptor beta chains sequenced from one sample in a study of Graves' ophthalmopathy and Graves' hyperthyroidism. TCR beta CDR3 regions were amplified from RNA transcripts. The authors performed first-round RT-PCR with HTBI primers and then a second-round multiplex PCR. TCRdb independently ran MiXCR on the multiplex PCR reads; one entry per CDR3 protein. The table shows around 1.1 million distinct CDR3 sequences, with about 38% occurring only once. Input material: peripheral blood or thyroid tissue (not recorded which). The receptors stem from an adult man with Graves' hyperthyroidism.

This clonotype has just a few counts. The chain has TRBV20-1 and TRBJ1-6; 10 bases fit TRBD1. The CDR3 totals 16 residues. The V gene end was trimmed by 5 bases and the J gene end by 9 bases; junction bases not matched to a gene: 13. Germline V gene lookup returns CDR1 DFQATT and CDR2 SNEGSKA (reference sequence). The CDR3 region is CSARKLPGQGTSPLHF. The CDR3 bases are TGCAGTGCTCGGAAACTCCCGGGACAGGGGACTTCACCCCTCCACTTT.

This clonotype occurred many times. The rearrangement uses TRBV7-2 and TRBJ2-2; 7 bases align to TRBD1. The CDR3 runs to 17 residues. Germline loops: CDR1 SGHTA, CDR2 FQGNSA. The V and J ends lost 6 bases and 1 base, in that order; junction bases with no gene match: 11. CDR3 residues: CASRPKQGTKNTGELFF. Here the CDR3 DNA reads TGTGCCAGCAGACCTAAACAGGGGACCAAGAACACCGGGGAGCTGTTTTTT.

In this sample, this clonotype turned up once. V and J are TRBV6-2 or TRBV6-3 and TRBJ2-6, with D possibly matching TRBD2 (6 bases). The length of the CDR3 is 18 residues. The V end lost 0 bases, the J end lost 0 bases, and 12 bases lay between the germline ends. Germline CDR1 and CDR2: MNHEY and SVGEGT. CDR3 protein: CASSYSGTPPSGANVLTF. The CDR3 DNA is TGTGCCAGCAGTTACTCGGGGACTCCTCCCTCTGGGGCCAACGTCCTGACTTTC.

As concerns this clonotype: A read error may account for a junction end that differs from germline. CDR3 residues: CASSELKTEAFF. CDR3 coding DNA: TGCGCCAGCAGTGAGTTGAAGACTGAAGCTTTCTTT. The chain carries TRBV10-2 and TRBJ1-1; D is ambiguous. The germline V gene has CDR1 WSHSY and CDR2 SAAADI. The CDR3 contains 12 residues.

This clonotype was seen more than once but under ten times. This chain joins TRBV4-2 and TRBJ2-7, with D hard to call. This CDR3 region has 17 residues. Trimming stripped 3 bases from V and 4 bases from J, with 22 bases between. Germline lookup yields CDR1 LGHNA and CDR2 YNFKEQ. CDR3 protein: CASSQSPGRTLLYEQYF. The CDR3 DNA is TGTGCCAGCAGCCAGAGCCCAGGCCGGACCCTTTTATACGAGCAGTACTTC.

This clonotype was seen many times. This sequence joins TRBV29-1 and TRBJ2-7, with TRBD1 matching 11 bases. Germline CDR1 is SQVTM and CDR2 is ANQGSEA. The CDR3 has 16 residues. The V segment lost 1 base and the J segment 1 base; nucleotides outside the gene matches: 6. The CDR3 region has the DNA TGCAGCGTTGAAGTTCGGACAGGGGGCAGATCCTACGAGCAGTACTTC. Its translation is CSVEVRTGGRSYEQYF.

In regard to this clonotype: This may be a read error, as it is one base from a much larger clone. The J gene is TRBJ2-7, the V gene TRBV7-2; a weak D match, TRBD1 (6 bases). The CDR3 length is 13 residues. Between the trimmed V and J ends, which lost 7 bases and 3 bases, there was a span of 13 bases. Germline loops: CDR1 SGHTA, CDR2 FQGNSA. CDR3 residues: CASTSTGRYEQYF. CDR3 nucleotides: TGTGCCAGCACCTCGACAGGACGCTACGAGCAGTACTTC.

V is TRBV6-5 and J is TRBJ2-7; 7 bases match TRBD2. The V gene's germline CDR1 is MNHEY and CDR2 SVGAGI. V lost 2 bases, J lost 7 bases, and 11 bases stayed unmatched. This CDR3 is 15 amino acids long. The CDR3 DNA is TGTGCCAGCAGTTACGGGGGGGGGAAGACGAGGGAGCAGTACTTC. It codes for CASSYGGGKTREQYF.

The chain uses TRBV7-9 and TRBJ1-2; D remains ambiguous. The germline CDR1 and CDR2 sequences are SEHNR and FQNEAQ (reference sequence). This CDR3 contains 14 residues. Between the trimmed V and J ends, which lost 5 bases and 8 bases, there was a span of 18 bases. CDR3 nucleotides: TGTGCCAGCAGCCTAGATTACGCGGATCGGGGCTACACCTTC. This translates into CASSLDYADRGYTF.

This clonotype showed up many times. This chain joins TRBV20-1 and TRBJ2-5, with D tentatively TRBD2 (6 bases). Germline CDR1 and CDR2: DFQATT and SNEGSKA (reference sequence). V was pared by 3 bases and J by 1 base, with 9 bases between. The CDR3 length is 13 residues. The CDR3 DNA reads as TGCAGTGCTAGCGGGGGACCCCAAGAGACCCAGTACTTC. This gives the protein CSASGGPQETQYF.

The chain employs TRBV20-1 and TRBJ1-1; D might be TRBD1 (6 bases). CDR1 and CDR2 from the germline V gene are DFQATT and SNEGSKA (reference sequence). V lost 3 bases, J lost 4 bases, and 21 bases lay in between. The CDR3 has 16 amino acids. The CDR3 spells CSASQLQGRLSTEAFF. The CDR3 nucleotides are TGCAGTGCTAGCCAGTTGCAGGGGCGGTTGAGCACTGAAGCTTTCTTT.

This clonotype was detected once. This chain connects TRBV10-3 to TRBJ1-5; D is possibly TRBD1 (6 bases). Germline CDR1 and CDR2: ENHRY and SYGVKD. V shed 11 bases and J shed 3 bases, with 14 bases lying between them. The CDR3 contains 13 residues. The CDR3 DNA reads as TGTGCCGCGTGGGGGGGGGCCAATCAGCCCCAGCATTTT. This sequence encodes CAAWGGANQPQHF.

A word on this clonotype: An end of the junction does not agree with germline; a read error may underlie this. V gene TRBV9 combines with J gene TRBJ2-7; D is possibly TRBD2 (6 bases). The CDR3 sequence is 11 residues long. Per germline, CDR1 SGDLS and CDR2 YYNGEE. The CDR3: CASSGRREHYF. CDR3 nucleotide sequence: TGTGCCAGCAGCGGGAGGAGGGAGCACTACTTC.

The chain joins TRBV10-3 to TRBJ2-7, with D unclear. This CDR3 comprises 15 residues. Germline CDR1 reads ENHRY; CDR2 reads SYGVKD. The V and J ends lost 10 bases and 6 bases respectively, with 25 bases between them. The CDR3 region is CATAIRLTSTCEQYF. The CDR3, as DNA: TGTGCCACAGCCATCCGTCTTACCTCAACCTGCGAGCAGTACTTC.

The chain joins TRBV12-3 or TRBV12-4 to TRBJ1-1; 8 bases align to TRBD1. The J segment lost 4 bases and the V segment lost 5 bases, leaving 6 bases of the junction unmatched. This CDR3 has 14 residues. The CDR3 DNA reads TGTGCCAGCAGTCTCCCGGGACAGGCCACTGAAGCTTTCTTT. The encoded protein is CASSLPGQATEAFF.

This clonotype showed up just a few times. This rearrangement joins TRBV6-1 to TRBJ2-5; D perhaps matches TRBD2 (7 bases). The CDR3 is made up of 17 amino acids. Germline CDR1 reads MNHNS; CDR2 reads SASEGT. Trimming took 5 bases from V and 2 from J, leaving 21 bases between them. The DNA of the CDR3 is TGTGCCAGCAGTTATCAGGGGAAAGCGGGAAGGCAAGAGACCCAGTACTTC. This gives the protein CASSYQGKAGRQETQYF.

The sample holds a few counts of this clonotype. V gene TRBV10-3 combines with J gene TRBJ2-7; TRBD2 aligns across 12 bases. With V trimmed by 3 bases and J by 9 bases, 9 bases remained unmatched. This CDR3 comprises 15 residues. From germline, CDR1 is ENHRY and CDR2 SYGVKD. The CDR3 bases are TGTGCCATCAGTGAAGTCAGACTAGCGGGAGACCGGCAGTACTTC. Translation: CAISEVRLAGDRQYF.

The chain is built from TRBV7-3 and TRBJ2-7; 10 bases fit TRBD1. J gave up 6 bases and V 2 bases, and 16 bases lay outside the gene matches. CDR3 length equals 18 residues. Per the germline V gene, CDR1 is SGHTA and CDR2 is FQGTGA. The DNA for the CDR3 is TGTGCCAGCAGCTTAGGAGGGACAGGGATGCGGACAGGGGGCGAGCAGTACTTC. It yields the protein CASSLGGTGMRTGGEQYF.

This clonotype was seen repeatedly, ten times or more. V gene TRBV20-1 combines with J gene TRBJ1-5, with D possibly matching TRBD1 (5 bases). The CDR3 consists of 13 residues. CDR1 DFQATT and CDR2 SNEGSKA come from the germline V gene (reference sequence). The V end was cut by 2 bases, the J end by 3 bases, with 8 bases between. The CDR3 DNA follows: TGCAGTGCTAGAAGGGGAGCCAATCAGCCCCAGCATTTT. It specifies CSARRGANQPQHF.

This clonotype came up many times. J is TRBJ1-1 and V is TRBV2; 8 nucleotides agree with TRBD1. Per the germline V gene, CDR1 is SNHLY and CDR2 is FYNNEI. V dropped 6 bases and J dropped 3; count of bases not matched to a gene: 3. The CDR3 runs 13 residues. The CDR3 region is CASRRDRYTEAFF. CDR3 DNA sequence: TGTGCCAGCAGAAGGGACAGGTACACTGAAGCTTTCTTT.

The CDR3 bases are TGCGCCAGCAGTGATCCGGTTGGGGGGTCCTACGAGCAGTACTTC. Translation gives CASSDPVGGSYEQYF. V gene TRBV10-2 combines with J gene TRBJ2-7, with D maybe TRBD2 (6 bases). Germline-derived CDR1 and CDR2 are WSHSY and SAAADI. This CDR3 has 15 amino acids. Between the trimmed V and J ends, which lost 3 bases and 1 base, there was a span of 13 bases.

This clonotype was picked up a small number of times. The chain uses TRBV29-1 and TRBJ1-2; D remains ambiguous. Germline CDR1 SQVTM, CDR2 ANQGSEA. The CDR3 runs to 13 residues. Trimming took 4 bases from V and 8 from J, leaving 17 bases between them. The CDR3 DNA sequence: TGCAGCGTTGTTGAAACGGGATTCGGCGGCTACACCTTC. Translating gives CSVVETGFGGYTF.

This clonotype was picked up one time. A much larger clone sits a single nucleotide away, making a read error possible. V and J are TRBV2 and TRBJ1-5; D might be TRBD1 (5 bases). The V and J ends lost 6 bases and 6 bases respectively, with 15 bases between them. Germline V CDR1 and CDR2: SNHLY, FYNNEI. The CDR3 runs to 14 residues. CDR3 coding DNA: TGTGCCAGCAGCCCGGGACGCTCAATTCAGCCCCAGCATTTT. Translation: CASSPGRSIQPQHF.

This clonotype has only a few counts. The chain couples TRBV14 to TRBJ2-7, with 7 bases identical to TRBD1. CDR3 length: 15 amino acids. V shed 4 bases, J shed 3 bases, and the junction held 9 bases outside the gene matches. Per the germline V gene, CDR1 is SGHDN and CDR2 is FVKESK. The CDR3 bases are TGTGCCAGCAGCCGAATCCGGGACAGCATCTACGAGCAGTACTTC. Translated, it gives CASSRIRDSIYEQYF.